This is a list of T cell receptor beta chains from one sample in a study of post-analysis software for immune sequencing data. TCRdb called the PCR reads again in MiXCR, with one record for every CDR3 protein. The table records fewer than 700,000 distinct CDR3 sequences, about 40% of them present only once. Sequencing used blood. These TCRs come from a girl aged 5-17 years with multiple sclerosis. CDR3s include the opening cysteine and the closing phenylalanine or tryptophan. Each record gives: clone size, J gene, V gene, D gene, CDR3 DNA, CDR3 protein. A D gene is named only where the DNA matches it firmly. Not every row has a clone size; where given, it reads once, few, many or a size class.

size: few; J: TRBJ2-7; V: TRBV5-6; D: TRBD1; DNA: TGTGCCAGCAGCTTCCGCTCCGGGACAGGGGGAAACGAGCAGTACTTC; CDR3: CASSFRSGTGGNEQYF
size: few; J: TRBJ2-4; V: TRBV12-3/TRBV12-4; D: -; DNA: TGTGCCAGCAGGAATGGGGACGGACTTTTTGGGGAGCAGTACTTC; CDR3: CASRNGDGLFGEQYF
size: -; J: TRBJ2-5; V: TRBV6-2/TRBV6-3; D: -; DNA: TGTGCCAGCAGTTACTCGGTAGCAAGAGAGACCCAGTACTTC; CDR3: CASSYSVARETQYF
size: few; J: TRBJ2-1; V: TRBV7-3; D: -; DNA: TGTGCCAGCAGCCCAGGTGGAGGGAAGAATGAGCAGTTCTTC; CDR3: CASSPGGGKNEQFF
size: -; J: TRBJ1-4; V: TRBV5-1; D: -; DNA: TGCGCCAGCGCTCCATCAGCGGCAAATGAAAAACTGTTTTTT; CDR3: CASAPSAANEKLFF
size: few; J: TRBJ1-6; V: TRBV27; D: -; DNA: TGTGCCATCAGGGCCGATAGCTCCTATAATTCACCCCTCCACTTT; CDR3: CAIRADSSYNSPLHF
size: once; J: TRBJ2-3; V: TRBV20-1; D: -; DNA: TGCAGTGCTACTACCCCGGGACCGACAGATACGCAGTATTTT; CDR3: CSATTPGPTDTQYF
size: -; J: TRBJ2-1; V: TRBV3-1; D: TRBD2; DNA: TGTGCCAGCAGCCCCCCGGGTAGCGGGGGGGCCGTGAATGAGCAGTTCTTC; CDR3: CASSPPGSGGAVNEQFF
size: few; J: TRBJ2-1; V: TRBV10-3; D: TRBD1; DNA: TGTGCCATCAGGAAGGGGACAGGGGGCTACAATGAGCAGTTCTTC; CDR3: CAIRKGTGGYNEQFF
size: once; J: TRBJ2-7; V: TRBV12-3/TRBV12-4; D: -; DNA: TGTGCCAGCAGTTTAGGTTATGACAGCGAGCAGTACTTC; CDR3: CASSLGYDSEQYF
size: -; J: TRBJ2-7; V: TRBV13; D: TRBD2; DNA: TGTGCCAGCAGCCCGGGACTAGCGGGAGCTGAGCAGTACTTC; CDR3: CASSPGLAGAEQYF
size: -; J: TRBJ1-6; V: TRBV9; D: -; DNA: TGTGCCAGCAGCGTAGGTTCCTCACCCCTCCACTTT; CDR3: CASSVGSSPLHF
size: -; J: TRBJ2-7; V: TRBV5-8; D: TRBD2; DNA: TGTGCCAGCAGCCTAGCGGGCGTTAGCTCCTACGAGCAGTACTTC; CDR3: CASSLAGVSSYEQYF
size: few; J: TRBJ2-3; V: TRBV5-1; D: -; DNA: TGCGCCAGCAGGTTAGCGGTGGGGGACACAGATACGCAGTATTTT; CDR3: CASRLAVGDTDTQYF
size: -; J: TRBJ2-1; V: TRBV4-1; D: TRBD2; DNA: TGCGCCAGCGGCAAACGCCTCTCCCAGGGAGCGGGGGATTTGTTCTCCTACAATGAGCAGTTCTTC; CDR3: CASGKRLSQGAGDLFSYNEQFF
size: -; J: TRBJ1-6; V: TRBV12-3/TRBV12-4; D: -; DNA: TGTGCCAGCAGTTTATCGGACAGCTCATATTCACCCCTCCACTTT; CDR3: CASSLSDSSYSPLHF
size: few; J: TRBJ2-7; V: TRBV20-1; D: -; DNA: TGCAGTGCCGGGGATCTAAGCTCCTACGAGCAGTACTTC; CDR3: CSAGDLSSYEQYF
size: few; J: TRBJ2-3; V: TRBV9; D: TRBD2; DNA: TGTGCCAGCAGCCCACAGAGCGGGAGAGGCACAGATACGCAGTATTTT; CDR3: CASSPQSGRGTDTQYF
size: -; J: TRBJ2-7; V: TRBV6-1; D: -; DNA: TGTGCCATGAAGGGGGTTGGAGCCTACGAGCAGTACTTC; CDR3: CAMKGVGAYEQYF
size: -; J: TRBJ2-7; V: TRBV5-4; D: -; DNA: TGTGCCAGCAGCTACCCAGGGGGGTCCTACGAGCAGTACTTC; CDR3: CASSYPGGSYEQYF
size: few; J: TRBJ1-2; V: TRBV12-3/TRBV12-4; D: TRBD1; DNA: TGTGCCAGCAGTTTGGGGGACAGGGGGCTAGGCTACACCTTC; CDR3: CASSLGDRGLGYTF
size: few; J: TRBJ2-1; V: TRBV5-1; D: -; DNA: TGCGCCAGCAGCCCCCGCCGCAGAGCTCTGGGCAATGAGCAGTTCTTC; CDR3: CASSPRRRALGNEQFF
size: -; J: TRBJ1-5; V: TRBV20-1; D: -; DNA: TGCAGTGCTAGTCAAGGCAGTTCGAGCAATCAGCCCCAGCATTTT; CDR3: CSASQGSSSNQPQHF
size: few; J: TRBJ1-6; V: TRBV12-3/TRBV12-4; D: -; DNA: TGTGCCAGCAGGCCCGGGGGGGGATCCCTCCACTTT; CDR3: CASRPGGGSLHF
size: -; J: TRBJ2-3; V: TRBV15; D: TRBD1; DNA: TGTGCCACCAGCAGAGGATTTGGGACAGGGGAGAGACCTAAAGATACGCAGTATTTT; CDR3: CATSRGFGTGERPKDTQYF
size: few; J: TRBJ2-7; V: TRBV27; D: -; DNA: TGTGCCAGCAGTAGCGTAGCGGAGAGGTTGGGTGGGAGCTCCTACGAGCAGTACTTC; CDR3: CASSSVAERLGGSSYEQYF